This T cell receptor beta chain derives from a study of cytomegalovirus exposure and HLA in healthy donors. Study background: Of the donors genotyped, 398 in all, around 76% fell in the Caucasian-associated ancestry cluster.

Nominally healthy donors were sampled, though unrecorded immune exposures were likely. As concerns this clone: What it recognizes is unknown.

Study-level findings and limits: 16,951 TCR beta sequences were associated with HLA alleles at 0.05 false discovery rate in a later analysis. A prior analysis recorded that most TCR beta V segments were productive about 87% or about 30% of the time.

PCR primers comprised 60 Vbeta and 13 Jbeta primers. TCRdb keeps only in-frame clones here, not all; method: immunoSEQ multiplex PCR. Counted here are about 130,000 clones, roughly 78% occurring once; the ten biggest clones make up about 7%. The sample taken for sequencing was PBMCs. The source of this sequence is a man aged 40-55 years in good health and CMV-seropositive.

This CDR3 is CATTGTLQETQYF. In DNA form, the CDR3 reads TGTGCCACCACCGGGACTCTCCAAGAGACCCAGTACTTC. The rearrangement joins TRBV11-2 to TRBJ2-5; a possible D gene is TRBD2 (6 bases). From germline, CDR1 is SGHAT and CDR2 FQNNGV. V dropped 10 bases and J dropped 1 base, with 13 bases sitting between them. This CDR3 region has 13 residues.